These 13 T cell receptor beta chains came from one sample sequenced in a study of identical twins. TCRdb independently ran MiXCR on the 5' RACE reads; one entry per CDR3 protein. The data contain some 1,600,000 distinct CDR3 sequences, 32% of them singletons. The sample consisted of cord blood. All receptors come from a newborn girl in good health.

A word on this clonotype: One base away lies a much larger clone, so this may be a sequencing read error. The CDR3 DNA is TGCAGCGTTGCTCCCGTAAGAGTCTCCTCGATGGGCACAGATACGCAGTATTTT. This sequence encodes CSVAPVRVSSMGTDTQYF. The chain uses TRBV29-1 and TRBJ2-3; D is ambiguous. Germline CDR1 SQVTM, CDR2 ANQGSEA. Trimming took 4 bases from V and 1 from J, leaving 24 bases between them. CDR3 size: 18 residues.

In the case of this clonotype: The junction departs from the called germline gene at one end, perhaps through a read error. The chain joins TRBV2 to TRBJ1-3; 7 bases align to TRBD1. Looked up from germline, CDR1 is SNHLY and CDR2 is FYNNEI. The CDR3 runs 16 residues. DNA for the CDR3: TGCGCCAGCACAGGGGAGCGAACTTTCTCTGGAAACACCATATATTTT. Its translation: CASTGERTFSGNTIYF.

The V and J genes are TRBV20-1 and TRBJ2-7, with 8 bases matching TRBD2. CDR3 length: 16 amino acids. Trimming cost V 0 bases and J 0 bases; bases outside gene matches: 7. Looked up from germline, CDR1 is DFQATT and CDR2 is SNEGSKA (reference sequence). The CDR3 nucleotides read TGCAGTGCTAGAGACTACTCTAGCGGGCCCTCCTACGAGCAGTACTTC. Amino acid sequence: CSARDYSSGPSYEQYF.

This chain uses TRBV4-1 with TRBJ2-1; D is perhaps TRBD2 (5 bases). Germline V lookup: CDR1 MGHRA, CDR2 YSYEKL. The CDR3 consists of 16 residues. Trimming removed 0 bases from V and 0 bases from J, with 9 bases in between. The CDR3 loop is CASSQEGSRSYNEQFF. The CDR3 DNA follows: TGCGCCAGCAGCCAAGAGGGGAGTCGCTCCTACAATGAGCAGTTCTTC.

About this clonotype: Given the absence of the conserved phenylalanine or tryptophan at the CDR3 end, a read error is likely. V usage is TRBV6-5 and J usage is TRBJ2-7, with 7 bases fitting TRBD2. The CDR3 covers 14 residues. V gave up 1 base and J gave up 2 bases; unmatched junction bases: 2. CDR1 and CDR2 from the germline V gene are MNHEY and SVGAGI. This CDR3 reads CASSYCGGAYEQYL. Written as DNA, the CDR3 is TGTGCCAGCAGTTACTGCGGGGGAGCCTACGAGCAGTACTTA.

The table lists this clonotype with a few counts. The V call is TRBV4-1, the J call TRBJ1-1, with D possibly TRBD1 on 5 matching bases. CDR1 is MGHRA, CDR2 YSYEKL, per germline. The V gene lost 6 bases and the J gene lost 5 bases, with 19 bases spanning the gap. The CDR3 is made up of 15 amino acids. The CDR3 nucleotides are TGCGCCAGCAGTCTAGGGGAGGCTGAGGGGACTGAAGCTTTCTTT. This gives the protein CASSLGEAEGTEAFF.

This chain links TRBV7-9 with TRBJ2-1, with a tentative D call TRBD2 (5 bases). V was pared by 11 bases and J by 6 bases, with 11 bases between. The CDR3 contains 11 residues. The germline CDR1 and CDR2 sequences are SEHNR and FQNEAQ (reference sequence). CDR3 in amino acids: CAANGVNEQFF. The CDR3 DNA sequence: TGTGCCGCAAACGGGGTCAATGAGCAGTTCTTC.

The chain recombines TRBV19 with TRBJ2-3, with a weak D call TRBD2 (6 bases). Trimming removed 3 bases from V and 2 bases from J, with 15 bases in between. Germline-derived CDR1 and CDR2 are LNHDA and SQIVND (reference sequence). CDR3 length: 16 residues. CDR3 DNA sequence: TGTGCCAGTAGTATGGGGCGGGACTTTTACACAGATACGCAGTATTTT. Translation: CASSMGRDFYTDTQYF.

The V gene is TRBV6-1, the J gene TRBJ2-7; D ambiguous. Germline V gene data show CDR1 as MNHNS and CDR2 as SASEGT. The CDR3 contains 13 residues. The V end lost 3 bases, the J end lost 2 bases, and 8 bases lay between the germline ends. CDR3: CASSDSSPYEQYF. In DNA form, the CDR3 reads TGTGCCAGCAGTGACTCCAGTCCCTACGAGCAGTACTTC.

The chain links TRBV12-3 or TRBV12-4 to TRBJ2-3, with 7 bases aligning to TRBD2. This CDR3 contains 14 residues. V was clipped by 6 bases and J by 2 bases; unmatched bases: 5. CDR3 amino acids: CASRPRGDTDTQYF. CDR3 DNA: TGTGCCAGCAGGCCACGGGGGGACACAGATACGCAGTATTTT.

This clonotype was picked up many times. The chain employs TRBV7-9 and TRBJ2-3; no clear D gene. This CDR3 contains 12 residues. The germline CDR1 and CDR2 sequences are SEHNR and FQNEAQ (reference sequence). Trimming pared 8 bases from V and 5 bases from J, leaving 11 bases between. Written as DNA, the CDR3 is TGTGCCAGCTGCCGACTGGGAGATACGCAGTATTTT. Its protein is CASCRLGDTQYF.

This sequence joins TRBV7-8 and TRBJ2-3; D remains ambiguous. Germline CDR1 is SGHVS and CDR2 is FQNEAQ. V was pared by 3 bases and J by 3 bases, with 13 bases between. CDR3 length: 15 amino acids. The CDR3 reads CASSLNRLGTDTQYF. In nucleotides, the CDR3 is TGTGCCAGCAGCTTGAATCGACTCGGGACAGATACGCAGTATTTT. Looking up the rest from reference TRBV7-8 and TRBJ2-3 gives the full variable domain: GAGVSQSPRYKVAKRGQDVALRCDPISGHVSLFWYQQALGQGPEFLTYFQNEAQLDKSGLPSDRFFAERPEGSVSTLKIQRTQQEDSAVYLCASSLNRLGTDTQYFGPGTRLTVL.

This chain joins TRBV5-5 and TRBJ2-2; TRBD2 aligns across 9 bases. This CDR3 comprises 16 residues. The junction had 7 bases not matched to a gene; V was cut back by 0 bases and J by 7 bases. CDR1 SGHKS and CDR2 YYEKEE come from the germline V gene (reference sequence). DNA of the CDR3: TGTGCCAGCAGCTTGGGTCTAGCGGGACAGAACGGGGAGCTGTTTTTT. Translation gives CASSLGLAGQNGELFF.